Presented here are 27 T cell receptor beta chains from one specimen sequenced in a study of CD8 T cells in ankylosing spondylitis. TCRdb re-called the 5' RACE reads through MiXCR, storing one row per CDR3 protein. The profile covers about 240,000 distinct CDR3 sequences, with less than 10% appearing a single time and nearly 7% taken by the ten largest. Source material: blood, either unsorted or a sorted T cell fraction (not recorded which). The receptors were sampled from a male donor with ankylosing spondylitis or in good health (not recorded which).

This clonotype was counted many times. The genes are TRBV27 and TRBJ2-7; D is perhaps TRBD2 (6 bases). The germline gives CDR1 MNHEY, CDR2 SMNVEV (reference sequence). CDR3 length: 11 amino acids. V was cut by 7 bases and J by 6 bases, with 10 bases left in between. As DNA, the CDR3 is TGTGCCAGCACCCGGGGGTCCGAGCAGTACTTC. It translates to CASTRGSEQYF.

This clonotype was observed many times. The rearrangement joins TRBV7-2 to TRBJ2-2; D may be TRBD2 (5 bases). Germline lookup yields CDR1 SGHTA and CDR2 FQGNSA. The CDR3 consists of 15 residues. Trimming took off 4 bases at V and 3 bases at J, with 12 bases between the two ends. The CDR3 protein is CASSSWTVDTGELFF. CDR3 coding DNA: TGTGCCAGCAGCTCTTGGACTGTCGACACCGGGGAGCTGTTTTTT.

This clonotype has a count of ten or more. The V call is TRBV20-1, the J call TRBJ2-4, with a possible D match to TRBD2 (6 bases). The germline gives CDR1 DFQATT, CDR2 SNEGSKA (reference sequence). The CDR3 runs 15 residues. Trimming took off 3 bases at V and 6 bases at J, with 18 bases between the two ends. For the CDR3, the DNA is TGCAGTGCTAGTACGGGAGTGGGAAGAAGAAACATTCAGTACTTC. It encodes CSASTGVGRRNIQYF.

The V call is TRBV21-1, the J call TRBJ2-1; the listed D gene, TRBD1, was not tested against the DNA. TRBV21-1 corresponds to a pseudogene. CDR3 length: 17 amino acids. The CDR3 nucleotides are TGTGCCAGCAGCAAGGCGGGGGACCAGAGCTCCTACAATGAGCAGTTCTTC. Protein: CASSKAGDQSSYNEQFF.

J is TRBJ2-7 and V is TRBV5-1; TRBD2 might be the D (6 bases). Germline assignment: CDR1 SGHRS and CDR2 YFSETQ. The length of the CDR3 is 15 residues. Between the trimmed V and J ends, which lost 0 bases and 5 bases, there was a span of 15 bases. The CDR3 sequence: CASSLASGRLDEQYF. CDR3 DNA sequence: TGCGCCAGCAGCTTGGCGTCGGGGAGGCTCGACGAGCAGTACTTC.

The gene calls are TRBV20-1 and TRBJ2-3; maybe TRBD1 (5 bases). V dropped 0 bases and J dropped 0 bases, with 10 bases sitting between them. The germline CDR1 and CDR2 sequences are DFQATT and SNEGSKA (reference sequence). This CDR3 comprises 15 residues. This CDR3 reads CSARDWTLSTDTQYF. The CDR3 DNA reads as TGCAGTGCTAGAGATTGGACACTCAGCACAGATACGCAGTATTTT.

This clonotype showed up many times. J is TRBJ2-7 and V is TRBV10-2, with 11 bases fitting TRBD2. With 8 bases clipped from V and 2 bases from J, the junction kept 5 bases outside the gene matches. The germline CDR1 and CDR2 sequences are WSHSY and SAAADI. The CDR3 length is 14 residues. The CDR3, as DNA: TGCGCCAGCTCTAGACTAGCGGGAACCTACGAGCAGTACTTC. Its protein product is CASSRLAGTYEQYF.

On this clonotype: Since a much larger clone is just one base distant, this may be a read error. The genes are TRBV3-1 and TRBJ2-2; 7 bases agree with TRBD1. The germline V gene has CDR1 LGHDT and CDR2 YNNKEL (reference sequence). V was clipped by 7 bases and J by 6 bases; unmatched bases: 17. CDR3 length: 17 amino acids. Here the CDR3 reads CASTQGNQGVKAGELFF. In DNA, the CDR3 is TGTGCCAGCACCCAGGGGAACCAGGGGGTTAAGGCCGGGGAGCTGTTTTTT.

In this sample, this clonotype turned up a few times. The CDR3 is CSVGTPNYGYTF. CDR3 in DNA: TGCAGCGTTGGGACACCTAACTATGGCTACACCTTC. J is TRBJ1-2 and V is TRBV29-1; D is perhaps TRBD1 (5 bases). Germline V CDR1 and CDR2: SQVTM, ANQGSEA. CDR3 length: 12 residues. Trimming stripped 4 bases from V and 0 bases from J, with 6 bases between.

This clonotype was detected a few times. V gene TRBV5-1 combines with J gene TRBJ1-1, with D possibly matching TRBD1 (6 bases). V was clipped by 7 bases and J by 3 bases, with 19 bases between them. Germline CDR1 SGHRS, CDR2 YFSETQ. The CDR3 extends over 15 amino acids. The CDR3 region is CASGGTSGKDTEAFF. For the CDR3, the DNA is TGCGCCAGCGGCGGGACATCCGGAAAAGACACTGAAGCTTTCTTT.

This clonotype was recorded many times. The genes are TRBV6-1 and TRBJ2-1, with TRBD2 as a possible D gene (5 bases). V gave up 3 bases and J gave up 0 bases, with 12 bases separating them. Germline V lookup: CDR1 MNHNS, CDR2 SASEGT. CDR3 length: 16 amino acids. This CDR3 reads CASSEKRKSSYNEQFF. DNA of the CDR3: TGTGCCAGCAGTGAGAAGCGGAAAAGCTCCTACAATGAGCAGTTCTTC.

This clonotype was seen repeatedly, ten times or more. V gene TRBV4-3 combines with J gene TRBJ2-7; D is unclear. V shed 0 bases and J shed 0 bases, with 9 bases lying between them. This CDR3 contains 15 residues. CDR1 is LGHNA, CDR2 YSLEER, per germline. This chain's CDR3 is CASSQEMGLSYEQYF. The CDR3 DNA follows: TGCGCCAGCAGCCAAGAGATGGGCCTCTCCTACGAGCAGTACTTC.

This clonotype was found many times. The V call is TRBV20-1, the J call TRBJ2-5, with D perhaps matching TRBD1 or TRBD2 (5 bases each). CDR3 size: 11 residues. Germline CDR1 reads DFQATT; CDR2 reads SNEGSKA (reference sequence). Trimming pared 3 bases from V and 5 bases from J, leaving 7 bases between. Here the CDR3 DNA reads TGCAGTGCTAGGGGGGTTGAGACCCAGTACTTC. Its protein is CSARGVETQYF.

There are a few counts of this clonotype. The V gene is TRBV4-3, the J gene TRBJ2-3, with 9 nucleotides matching TRBD2. J lost 4 bases, V lost 4 bases, and 6 bases had no gene match. The CDR3 runs 15 residues. Looked up from germline, CDR1 is LGHNA and CDR2 is YSLEER. Here the CDR3 DNA reads TGCGCCAGCAGCCCTCTGCGGGGGGGCGCAGATACGCAGTATTTT. Translation: CASSPLRGGADTQYF.

This clonotype was seen ten or more times. This chain connects TRBV4-2 to TRBJ1-6, with D possibly being TRBD1 (5 bases). Germline values: CDR1 LGHNA, CDR2 YNFKEQ. The V and J ends lost 0 bases and 5 bases respectively, with 8 bases between them. The CDR3 covers 15 residues. CDR3 DNA: TGTGCCAGCAGCCAAGATCACAGGAATAATTCACCCCTCCACTTT. The encoded protein is CASSQDHRNNSPLHF.

This clonotype was seen ten or more times. The chain couples TRBV30 to TRBJ2-7; D not certain. Between the trimmed V and J ends, which lost 2 bases and 4 bases, there was a span of 9 bases. Germline assignment: CDR1 GTSNPN and CDR2 SVGIG (reference sequence). CDR3 length: 12 amino acids. The CDR3 is CAWSPTAYEQYF. CDR3 DNA sequence: TGTGCCTGGAGTCCAACAGCTTACGAGCAGTACTTC. The complete variable domain, with remaining parts taken from reference TRBV30 and TRBJ2-7, reads SQTIHQWPATLVQPVGSPLSLECTVEGTSNPNLYWYRQAAGRGLQLLFYSVGIGQISSEVPQNLSASRPQDRQFILSSKKLLLSDSGFYLCAWSPTAYEQYFGPGTRLTVT.

This clonotype was counted many times. This sequence joins TRBV19 and TRBJ2-7; D not resolved. Trimming removed 3 bases from V and 0 bases from J, with 6 bases in between. Germline assignment: CDR1 LNHDA and CDR2 SQIVND (reference sequence). This CDR3 comprises 13 residues. The CDR3 nucleotides are TGTGCCAGTAGTATTGACAACTCCTACGAGCAGTACTTC. Translating gives CASSIDNSYEQYF.

This clonotype was observed many times. This sequence joins TRBV7-9 and TRBJ1-5, with D hard to call. The CDR3 contains 15 residues. The V end was cut by 0 bases, the J end by 4 bases, with 10 bases between. CDR1 and CDR2 (germline): SEHNR, FQNEAQ (reference sequence). The chain's CDR3 is CASSLAGVGNQPQHF. The CDR3, as DNA: TGTGCCAGCAGCTTAGCTGGCGTAGGGAATCAGCCCCAGCATTTT.

This clonotype was picked up many times. This chain links TRBV29-1 with TRBJ2-3; maybe TRBD2 (6 bases). V lost 6 bases and J 0 bases, leaving 16 bases between the germline ends. The CDR3 runs 15 residues. Germline CDR1 SQVTM, CDR2 ANQGSEA. CDR3 protein: CSVTGLTESTDTQYF. The CDR3 DNA sequence: TGCAGCGTGACTGGACTAACGGAGAGCACAGATACGCAGTATTTT.

This clonotype showed up many times. The chain uses TRBV12-3 or TRBV12-4 and TRBJ1-1; 7 positions match TRBD1. This CDR3 comprises 14 residues. The V segment lost 11 bases and the J segment 1 base; nucleotides outside the gene matches: 10. The CDR3 nucleotides read TGTGCCTCGGGAGGGGGCGCGAGGAACACTGAAGCTTTCTTT. The encoded protein is CASGGGARNTEAFF.

A few counts support this clonotype. This rearrangement joins TRBV20-1 to TRBJ2-3; D may be TRBD2 (5 bases). The length of the CDR3 is 13 residues. Between the trimmed V and J ends, which lost 6 bases and 4 bases, there was a span of 14 bases. Germline-derived CDR1 and CDR2 are DFQATT and SNEGSKA (reference sequence). For the CDR3, the DNA is TGCAGTGCGGGAGAGGTTCAGGCAGATACGCAGTATTTT. Translation gives CSAGEVQADTQYF.

J is TRBJ1-1 and V is TRBV20-1; D not certain. The CDR3 covers 12 residues. The V end was cut by 5 bases, the J end by 1 base, with 8 bases between. From germline, CDR1 is DFQATT and CDR2 SNEGSKA (reference sequence). In nucleotides, the CDR3 is TGCAGTGCTGCTCGGACGAACACTGAAGCTTTCTTT. Its protein product is CSAARTNTEAFF.

This clonotype was counted many times. The CDR3 spells CASSSDGGASYGYTF. In DNA form, the CDR3 reads TGTGCCAGCAGCTCAGACGGGGGAGCATCTTATGGCTACACCTTC. The V and J genes are TRBV7-2 and TRBJ1-2; tentative D call: TRBD1 (5 bases). V shed 4 bases and J shed 5 bases, with 17 bases lying between them. The V gene's germline CDR1 is SGHTA and CDR2 FQGNSA. The CDR3 is 15 residues long.

This clonotype was seen ten or more times. The rearrangement uses TRBV12-3 or TRBV12-4 and TRBJ1-1; D unclear. The CDR3 length is 14 residues. V lost 2 bases and J 0 bases, leaving 7 bases between the germline ends. The CDR3 DNA is TGTGCCAGCAGTTTAATATACATGAACACTGAAGCTTTCTTT. Its protein product is CASSLIYMNTEAFF.

This clonotype was detected ten times or more. The chain uses TRBV29-1 and TRBJ2-7; the match to TRBD1 covers 7 bases. This CDR3 contains 13 residues. Germline CDR1 is SQVTM and CDR2 is ANQGSEA. The junction had 4 bases not matched to a gene; V was cut back by 3 bases and J by 2 bases. This CDR3 reads CSVDNRGTYEQYF. CDR3 DNA sequence: TGCAGCGTTGACAACAGGGGTACCTACGAGCAGTACTTC.

The J gene is TRBJ2-7, the V gene TRBV20-1; 9 bases line up with TRBD1. With 0 bases clipped from V and 2 bases from J, the junction kept 5 bases outside the gene matches. Germline assignment: CDR1 DFQATT and CDR2 SNEGSKA (reference sequence). This CDR3 has 15 amino acids. CDR3 in amino acids: CSAREVGTGTYEQYF. The CDR3 DNA reads as TGCAGTGCTAGAGAGGTGGGGACAGGGACCTACGAGCAGTACTTC.

This clonotype was observed at least ten times. The CDR3, as DNA: TGTGCCAGCAGTTTAGCGGGAGGCCCGACCGGGGAGCTGTTTTTT. Its protein is CASSLAGGPTGELFF. This sequence joins TRBV12-3 or TRBV12-4 and TRBJ2-2, with D possibly being TRBD2 (6 bases). V shed 0 bases and J shed 5 bases, with 10 bases lying between them. CDR3 length: 15 amino acids.